This T cell receptor (beta chain) was captured by sequencing in a study of post-analysis software for immune sequencing data. Study overall: Relapsing-remitting, secondary progressive and progressive-relapsing forms of multiple sclerosis all featured among disease courses. Study observations and caveats: Controls showed significantly higher normalized Chao1 diversity than did multiple sclerosis patients. Same-batch preparations were strongly co-clustered by F measure. Five TRBV segments were more frequent in patients than controls; TRBV5-6, TRBV5-1 and TRBV20-1 belonged to this group.

CDR1 and CDR2 (germline): DFQATT, SNEGSKA (reference sequence). The CDR3 is 15 amino acids. The V segment lost 5 bases and the J segment 0 bases; nucleotides outside the gene matches: 9. Comments on this clonotype: Its antigen remains unknown.

Unique molecular identifiers were present in the TCR beta cDNA libraries. The authors obtained roughly 500,000 cDNA molecules from roughly 1 to 10 million T cells. MiXCR, applied by TCRdb to the PCR reads, yields one record per CDR3 protein. The sample lists 650,000 to 850,000 distinct CDR3 sequences; just over 45% were seen once. Material for sequencing was blood. This TCR was sampled from a girl aged 5 to 17 with multiple sclerosis. This chain connects TRBV20-1 to TRBJ2-7; TRBD2 matches at 8 bases. The chain's CDR3 is CSAEALLAGSYEQYF. The DNA of the CDR3 is TGCAGTGCTGAGGCCCTGCTAGCGGGCTCCTACGAGCAGTACTTC.